This T cell receptor beta chain was identified in a study of blood T cell repertoires in COVID-19. Profiling relied on immunoSEQ multiplex PCR, and the TCRdb table lists in-frame clones only, not all of them. The sample has some 430,000 clones; roughly 88% are singletons. Germline V gene sequence: CDR1 ENHRY, CDR2 SYGVKD. The CDR3 runs to 15 residues. Losses at the gene ends were 0 bases for V and 7 bases for J; bases not matched to a gene: 3. To note about this clone: Other DNA sequences in this specimen translate into the identical CDR3.

This clonotype originated in a man younger than 35 who had recovered from COVID-19. Sample: PBMCs or T cells enriched from blood (not recorded which). The chain carries TRBV10-3 and TRBJ2-1; TRBD2 matches 10 bases. DNA of the CDR3: TGTGCCATCAGTGAGTCTCTAGCGGGAGCGAATGAGCAGTTCTTC. It codes for CAISESLAGANEQFF.